A selection of T cell receptor beta chains follows, all from one sample in a study of monozygotic twins with inflammatory bowel disease. From the 5' RACE reads, TCRdb lists one entry per CDR3 protein and no DNA. This sample's clone table lists about 210,000 distinct CDR3 sequences. Sequencing used blood. The receptors come from a human donor with ulcerative colitis or Crohn's disease, or a healthy co-twin of an affected twin (not recorded which). CDR3s include the opening cysteine and the closing phenylalanine or tryptophan.

>TRBV6-1|TRBJ1-2
CASSVGGWSNYGYTF
>TRBV5-1|TRBJ2-7
CASSLTADPYEQYF
>TRBV20-1|TRBJ1-4
CSARRRGQGNEKLFF
>TRBV4-2|TRBJ1-1
CASSQVDRNTEAFF
>TRBV20-1|TRBJ1-2
CSAPSRTGTDNYGYTF
>TRBV11-1|TRBJ2-7
CASSSAYSRAGVTYEQYF
>TRBV20-1|TRBJ2-3
CSAGLGDTQYF
>TRBV10-1|TRBJ2-1
CASSGAARGALNEQFF
>TRBV5-1|TRBJ2-1
CASSLEPSSYNEQFF
>TRBV5-5|TRBJ2-7
CASSARGTSYEQYF
>TRBV6-5|TRBJ1-4
CASSLQGTMGEKLFF
>TRBV3-1|TRBJ1-3
CASSQDSWAGNTIYF
>TRBV19|TRBJ2-1
CASSTIQGFNEQFF
>TRBV10-3|TRBJ2-3
CAISDDRGTDTQYF
>TRBV4-2|TRBJ1-2
CASSQDDAGSLANYGYTF
>TRBV29-1|TRBJ1-2
CSVGSGRGYPYGYTF
>TRBV12-3/TRBV12-4|TRBJ2-3
CASRLRLEGSTDTQYF
>TRBV18|TRBJ1-1
CASSPFKAEATEAFF
>TRBV10-3|TRBJ2-3
CAISQRGPPADTQYF
>TRBV10-3|TRBJ2-5
CAISSRADREGETQYF
>TRBV15|TRBJ2-1
CATSRGGRGSYNEQFF
>TRBV10-2|TRBJ2-4
CASSYRKPENIQYF
>TRBV20-1|TRBJ2-5
CSARATGEETQYF
>TRBV20-1|TRBJ1-1
CSARDYRGAFF
>TRBV20-1|TRBJ2-7
CSSRPWGDEQYF
>TRBV24-1|TRBJ1-1
CATRGQGGEAFF
>TRBV6-1|TRBJ1-1
CASSVIFGAGEVFF
>TRBV4-2|TRBJ1-1
CASSLSGRSVMNTEAFF
>TRBV6-1|TRBJ1-6
CASRPDRGEYSPLHF
>TRBV6-5|TRBJ1-2
CASSSFQLDRVSNYGYTF
>TRBV6-6|TRBJ1-5
CASSKGNLNQPQHF
>TRBV19|TRBJ1-2
CASSSGTRSTF
>TRBV7-2|TRBJ2-6
CASSRQPSGANVLTF
>TRBV3-1|TRBJ1-5
CASSLRQDSNQPQHF